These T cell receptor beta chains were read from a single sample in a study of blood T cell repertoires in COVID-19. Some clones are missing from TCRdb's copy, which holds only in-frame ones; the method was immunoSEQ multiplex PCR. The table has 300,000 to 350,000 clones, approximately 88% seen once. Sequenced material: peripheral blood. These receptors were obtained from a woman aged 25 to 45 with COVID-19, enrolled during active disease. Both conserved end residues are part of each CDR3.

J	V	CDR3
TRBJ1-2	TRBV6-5	CASSGGGGGLYGYTF
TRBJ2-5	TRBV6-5	CASRLVRSQETQYF
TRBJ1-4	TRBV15	CATTVTGFPEKLFF
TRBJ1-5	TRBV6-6	CASSYQSDSNQPQHF
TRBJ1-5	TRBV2	CASSLMGGGNQPQHF
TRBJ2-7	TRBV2	CASSDGLVQGEQYF
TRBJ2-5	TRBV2	CASREGREAETQYF
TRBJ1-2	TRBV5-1	CASSLAGKTGYTF
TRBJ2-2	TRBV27	CASSSEGAGSGELFF
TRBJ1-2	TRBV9	CASSGQGAGNYGYTF
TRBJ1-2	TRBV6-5	CASSPRQGRYGYTF
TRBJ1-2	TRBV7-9	CASSLQGAAGYTF
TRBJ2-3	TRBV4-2	CASSTESGGTYTQYF
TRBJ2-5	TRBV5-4	CASSLPGRGHETQYF
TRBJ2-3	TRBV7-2	CASSLYLAGVTDTQYF
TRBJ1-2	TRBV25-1	CASSLGREGYTF
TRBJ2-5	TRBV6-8	CASSIQGSGETQYF
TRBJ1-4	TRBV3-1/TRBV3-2	CASSQVVPATNEKLFF
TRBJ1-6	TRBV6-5	CASSRTGASPLHF
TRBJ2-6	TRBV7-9	CASSPAGANVLTF
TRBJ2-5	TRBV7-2	CASSPSGGGETQYF
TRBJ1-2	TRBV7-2	CASPTPGQGDYGYTF
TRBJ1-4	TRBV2	CASTLRGWGEKLFF
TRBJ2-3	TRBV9	CASSVGRGALTDTQYF
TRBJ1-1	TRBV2	CASSEEHNTEAFF
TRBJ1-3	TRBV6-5	CASTETLRNTIYF
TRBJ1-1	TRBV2	CASRGTGTEAFF
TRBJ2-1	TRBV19	CASSRDWSSYNEQFF
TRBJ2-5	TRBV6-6	CASSYSGTGGQETQYF
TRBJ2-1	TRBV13	CASSHRGYNEQFF
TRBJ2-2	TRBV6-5	CASTDTPYTGELFF
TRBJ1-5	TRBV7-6	CASSSGTGVDQPQHF
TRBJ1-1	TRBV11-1	CASSLYQGIGTEAFF
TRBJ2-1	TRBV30	CAYTGVLEQFF
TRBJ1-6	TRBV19	CASRSHGGNSPLHF
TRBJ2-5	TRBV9	CASSPSGGQETQYF
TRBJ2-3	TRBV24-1	CATSDRRDSDTQYF
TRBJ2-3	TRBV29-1	CSVVRDRGPDTQYF
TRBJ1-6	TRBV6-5	CASSYSRLINSPLHF
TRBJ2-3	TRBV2	CASEVVTSTDTQYF
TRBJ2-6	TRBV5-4	CASSSGSSGANVLTF
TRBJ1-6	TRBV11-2	CASSSGHHNSPLHF
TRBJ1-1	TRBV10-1	CASSKIQGNTEAFF
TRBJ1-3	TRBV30	CAWSVLTGGTGNTIYF
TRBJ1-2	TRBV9	CASSATGQPNYGYTF
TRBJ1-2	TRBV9	CASSARGKGYTF
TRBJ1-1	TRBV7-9	CASSLVTGSPTEAFF
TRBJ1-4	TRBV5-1	CASSAGQDNEKLFF
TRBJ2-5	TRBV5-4	CASSSRTSGEETQYF
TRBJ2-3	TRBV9	CASSVGEGHRTDTQYF